This T cell receptor (beta chain) appears in the sequencing data of a study of technical replicates of blood from several donors. Only a few counts were recorded for this clone. Germline assignment: CDR1 MNHEY and CDR2 SMNVEV (reference sequence). CDR3 size: 14 residues. Losses at the gene ends were 4 bases for V and 4 bases for J; bases not matched to a gene: 4. Assay used: immunoSEQ multiplex PCR; TCRdb lists only in-frame clones, some missing. The sample shows tens of thousands of clones, roughly 89% of them seen only once. The sample consisted of PBMCs. V and J are TRBV27 and TRBJ1-5, with 7 bases that match TRBD1. This receptor was taken from a human donor in good health. Some clones in this sample may be carry-over from other donors' samples. CDR3 loop: CASSSQGHNQPQHF. The DNA for the CDR3 is TGTGCCAGCAGTTCACAGGGGCATAATCAGCCCCAGCATTTT.